A single sample is the source of the 8 T cell receptor beta chains below, sequenced in a study of blood T cell repertoires in COVID-19. Sequenced by immunoSEQ multiplex PCR; TCRdb stores in-frame clones only, minus some. The repertoire has approximately 86,000 clones, about 82% of them found once; the top ten carry 3% to 3.5%. Sequenced input: peripheral blood. The receptors originated from a man in his fifties with acute or convalescent COVID-19.

This clone occurred a few times. The rearrangement links TRBV7-2 to TRBJ2-7; D is ambiguous. CDR1 and CDR2 from the germline V gene are SGHTA and FQGNSA. The CDR3 totals 14 residues. Trimming cost V 3 bases and J 2 bases, with 11 bases left between them. The CDR3 sequence: CASSLENPTYEQYF. CDR3 nucleotides: TGTGCCAGCAGCTTGGAGAACCCCACCTACGAGCAGTACTTC. Drawing the rest from reference TRBV7-2 and TRBJ2-7, the complete variable domain is GAGVSQSPSNKVTEKGKDVELRCDPISGHTALYWYRQSLGQGLEFLIYFQGNSAPDKSGLPSDRFSAERTGGSVSTLTIQRTQQEDSAVYLCASSLENPTYEQYFGPGTRLTVT.

The chain links TRBV30 to TRBJ1-2; 8 bases align to TRBD1. This CDR3 is 12 amino acids long. Unmatched junction bases numbered 4, after V lost 3 bases and J lost 7 bases. Per germline, CDR1 GTSNPN and CDR2 SVGIG (reference sequence). CDR3 coding DNA: TGTGCCTGGAGGACAGGGGTGGGTGGCTACACCTTC. Its protein product is CAWRTGVGGYTF.

The rearrangement links TRBV6-2 or TRBV6-3 to TRBJ2-3, with D possibly being TRBD1 (6 bases). The CDR3 runs 17 residues. Trimming removed 0 bases at V and 0 bases at J, with 13 bases between. Germline CDR1 and CDR2: MNHEY and SVGEGT. DNA for the CDR3: TGTGCCAGCAGTTACTCTCCGGACAGCGCTAGCACAGATACGCAGTATTTT. Translated, it gives CASSYSPDSASTDTQYF.

V and J are TRBV27 and TRBJ1-1; possible D gene TRBD1, 6 bases. CDR1 and CDR2 from the germline V gene are MNHEY and SMNVEV (reference sequence). This CDR3 spans 15 amino acids. The V end lost 5 bases, the J end lost 4 bases, and 17 bases lay between the germline ends. The CDR3 sequence is CASSPSGGASTEAFF. The CDR3 DNA sequence: TGTGCCAGCAGTCCCTCGGGGGGGGCGAGCACTGAAGCTTTCTTT.

The gene calls are TRBV6-5 and TRBJ2-1; TRBD1 might be the D (6 bases). This CDR3 has 14 amino acids. Trimming took off 8 bases at V and 0 bases at J, with 11 bases between the two ends. Germline V gene data show CDR1 as MNHEY and CDR2 as SVGAGI. In nucleotides, the CDR3 is TGTGCCAGCGTTGCAGGGGACTCCTACAATGAGCAGTTCTTC. The encoded protein is CASVAGDSYNEQFF.

Written as DNA, the CDR3 is TGCGCCAGCAGCCAAGATTTTAGCGGGAGGCCAGATACGCAGTATTTT. Translation: CASSQDFSGRPDTQYF. The gene calls are TRBV4-1 and TRBJ2-3; 10 bases fit TRBD2. Germline lookup yields CDR1 MGHRA and CDR2 YSYEKL. J gave up 4 bases and V 0 bases, and 4 bases lay outside the gene matches. The CDR3 loop spans 16 amino acids.

The genes are TRBV9 and TRBJ2-5; TRBD2 matches at 10 bases. CDR3 length equals 14 residues. V was pared by 3 bases and J by 3 bases, with 2 bases of the junction left unmatched. Germline V gene lookup returns CDR1 SGDLS and CDR2 YYNGEE. This chain's CDR3 is CASSAGLAKETQYF. The CDR3 DNA reads as TGTGCCAGCAGCGCGGGACTAGCGAAAGAGACCCAGTACTTC.

This chain links TRBV30 with TRBJ2-2; TRBD1 agrees at 7 bases. J gave up 5 bases and V 5 bases, and 8 bases lay outside the gene matches. Per germline, CDR1 GTSNPN and CDR2 SVGIG (reference sequence). This CDR3 is 14 amino acids long. CDR3 sequence: CAWRTGRYTGELFF. CDR3 nucleotide sequence: TGTGCCTGGCGGACAGGTCGTTATACCGGGGAGCTGTTTTTT.